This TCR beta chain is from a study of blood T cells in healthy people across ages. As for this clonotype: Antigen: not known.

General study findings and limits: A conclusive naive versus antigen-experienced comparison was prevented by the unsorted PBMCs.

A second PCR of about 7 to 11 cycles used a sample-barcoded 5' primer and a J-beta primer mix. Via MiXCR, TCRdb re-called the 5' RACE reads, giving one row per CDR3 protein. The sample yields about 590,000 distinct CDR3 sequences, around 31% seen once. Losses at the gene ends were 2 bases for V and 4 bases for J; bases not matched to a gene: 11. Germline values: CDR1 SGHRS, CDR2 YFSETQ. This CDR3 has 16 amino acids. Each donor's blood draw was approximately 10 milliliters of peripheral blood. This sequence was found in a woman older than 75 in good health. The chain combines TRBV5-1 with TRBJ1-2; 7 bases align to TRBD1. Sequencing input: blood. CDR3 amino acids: CASSLKRQGPFYGYTF. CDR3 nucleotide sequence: TGCGCCAGCAGCTTAAAAAGACAGGGACCTTTCTATGGCTACACCTTC.